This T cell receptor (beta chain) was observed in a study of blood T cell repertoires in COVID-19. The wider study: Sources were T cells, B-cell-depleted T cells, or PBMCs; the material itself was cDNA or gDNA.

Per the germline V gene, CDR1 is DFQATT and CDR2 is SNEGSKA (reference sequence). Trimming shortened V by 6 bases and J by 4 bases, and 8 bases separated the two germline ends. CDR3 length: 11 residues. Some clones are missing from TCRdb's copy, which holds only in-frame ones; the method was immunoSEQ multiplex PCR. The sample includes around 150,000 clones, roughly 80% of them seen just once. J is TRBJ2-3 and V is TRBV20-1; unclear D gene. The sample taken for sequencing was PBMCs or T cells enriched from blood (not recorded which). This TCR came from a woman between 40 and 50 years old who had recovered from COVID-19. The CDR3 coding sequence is TGCAGTGCAACAACACCAGATACGCAGTATTTT. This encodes CSATTPDTQYF.